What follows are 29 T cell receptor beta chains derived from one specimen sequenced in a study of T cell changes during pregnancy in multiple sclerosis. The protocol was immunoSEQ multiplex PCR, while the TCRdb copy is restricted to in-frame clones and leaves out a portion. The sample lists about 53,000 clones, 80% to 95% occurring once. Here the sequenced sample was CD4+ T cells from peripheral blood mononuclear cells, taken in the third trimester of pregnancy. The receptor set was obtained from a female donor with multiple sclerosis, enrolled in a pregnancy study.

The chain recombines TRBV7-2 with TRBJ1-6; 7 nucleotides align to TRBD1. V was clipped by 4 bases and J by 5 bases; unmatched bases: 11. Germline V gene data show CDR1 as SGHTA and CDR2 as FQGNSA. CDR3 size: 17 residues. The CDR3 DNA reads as TGTGCCAGCAGCTCCGTTGAGCAGGGGGGAAATAATTCACCCCTCCACTTT. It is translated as CASSSVEQGGNNSPLHF.

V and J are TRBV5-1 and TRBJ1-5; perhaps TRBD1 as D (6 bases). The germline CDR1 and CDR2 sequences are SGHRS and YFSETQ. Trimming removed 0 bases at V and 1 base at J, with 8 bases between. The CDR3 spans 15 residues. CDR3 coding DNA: TGCGCCAGCAGCTTGGATGGACAGAGCAATCAGCCCCAGCATTTT. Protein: CASSLDGQSNQPQHF. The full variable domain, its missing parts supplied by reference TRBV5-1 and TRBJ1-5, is KAGVTQTPRYLIKTRGQQVTLSCSPISGHRSVSWYQQTPGQGLQFLFEYFSETQRNKGNFPGRFSGRQFSNSRSEMNVSTLELGDSALYLCASSLDGQSNQPQHFGDGTRLSIL.

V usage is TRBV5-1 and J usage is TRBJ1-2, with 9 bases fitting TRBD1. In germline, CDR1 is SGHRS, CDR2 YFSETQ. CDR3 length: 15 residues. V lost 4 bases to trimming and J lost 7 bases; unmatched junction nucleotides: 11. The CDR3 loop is CASSSPDRGVGGYTF. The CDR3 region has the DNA TGCGCCAGCAGCAGCCCCGACAGGGGGGTGGGTGGCTACACCTTC.

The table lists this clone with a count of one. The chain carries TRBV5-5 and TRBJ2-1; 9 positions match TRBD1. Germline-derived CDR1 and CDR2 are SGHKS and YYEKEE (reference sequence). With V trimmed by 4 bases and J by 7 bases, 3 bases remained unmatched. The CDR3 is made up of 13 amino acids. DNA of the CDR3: TGTGCCAGCAGCAGAGACAGGGGGAATGAGCAGTTCTTC. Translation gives CASSRDRGNEQFF.

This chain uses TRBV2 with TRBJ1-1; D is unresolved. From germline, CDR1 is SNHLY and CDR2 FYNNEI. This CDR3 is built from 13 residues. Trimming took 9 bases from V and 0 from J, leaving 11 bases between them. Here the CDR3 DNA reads TGTGCCAGGTCAACAGCCATGAACACTGAAGCTTTCTTT. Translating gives CARSTAMNTEAFF. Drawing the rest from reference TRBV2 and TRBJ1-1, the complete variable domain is EPEVTQTPSHQVTQMGQEVILRCVPISNHLYFYWYRQILGQKVEFLVSFYNNEISEKSEIFDDQFSVERPDGSNFTLKIRSTKLEDSAMYFCARSTAMNTEAFFGQGTRLTVV.

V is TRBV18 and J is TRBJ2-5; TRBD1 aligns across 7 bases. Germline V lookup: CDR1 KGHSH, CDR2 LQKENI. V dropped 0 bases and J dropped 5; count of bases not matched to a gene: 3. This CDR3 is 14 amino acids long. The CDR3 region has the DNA TGTGCCAGCTCACCACCGACGACAGGGGAGACCCAGTACTTC. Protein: CASSPPTTGETQYF.

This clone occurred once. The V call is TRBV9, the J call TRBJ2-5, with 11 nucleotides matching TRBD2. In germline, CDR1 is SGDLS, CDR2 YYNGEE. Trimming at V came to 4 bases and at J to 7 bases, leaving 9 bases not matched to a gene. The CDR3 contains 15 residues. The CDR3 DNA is TGTGCCAGCAGCACCCATAGCGGGGGGGGATTGACCCAGTACTTC. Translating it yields CASSTHSGGGLTQYF.

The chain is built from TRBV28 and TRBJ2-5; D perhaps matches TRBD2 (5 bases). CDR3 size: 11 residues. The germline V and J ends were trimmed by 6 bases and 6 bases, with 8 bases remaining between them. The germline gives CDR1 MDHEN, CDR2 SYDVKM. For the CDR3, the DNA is TGTGCCAGCAGGAGGGCAAAGACCCAGTACTTC. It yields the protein CASRRAKTQYF.

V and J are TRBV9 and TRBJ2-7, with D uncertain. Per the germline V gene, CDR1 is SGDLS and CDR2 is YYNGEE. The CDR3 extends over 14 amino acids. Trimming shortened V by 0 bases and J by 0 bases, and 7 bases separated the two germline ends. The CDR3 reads CASSVGGSSYEQYF. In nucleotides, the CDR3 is TGTGCCAGCAGCGTAGGAGGCAGCTCCTACGAGCAGTACTTC.

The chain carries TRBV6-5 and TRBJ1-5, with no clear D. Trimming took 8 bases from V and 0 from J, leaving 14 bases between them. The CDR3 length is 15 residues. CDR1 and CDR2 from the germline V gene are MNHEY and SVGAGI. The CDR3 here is CASGKTGYSNQPQHF. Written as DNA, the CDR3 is TGTGCCAGCGGTAAGACGGGATATAGCAATCAGCCCCAGCATTTT.

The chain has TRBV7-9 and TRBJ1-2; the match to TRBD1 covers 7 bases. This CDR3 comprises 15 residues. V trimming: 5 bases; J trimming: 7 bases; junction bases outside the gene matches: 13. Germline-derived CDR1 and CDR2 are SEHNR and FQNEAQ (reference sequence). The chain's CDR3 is CASSQETGTVFGYTF. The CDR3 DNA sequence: TGTGCCAGCAGCCAGGAGACAGGGACCGTCTTTGGCTACACCTTC.

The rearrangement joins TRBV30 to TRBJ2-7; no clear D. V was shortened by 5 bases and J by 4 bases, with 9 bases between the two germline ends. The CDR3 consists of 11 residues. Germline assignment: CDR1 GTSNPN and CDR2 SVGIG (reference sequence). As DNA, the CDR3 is TGTGCCTGGGCCCAGAAGTACGAGCAGTACTTC. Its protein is CAWAQKYEQYF.

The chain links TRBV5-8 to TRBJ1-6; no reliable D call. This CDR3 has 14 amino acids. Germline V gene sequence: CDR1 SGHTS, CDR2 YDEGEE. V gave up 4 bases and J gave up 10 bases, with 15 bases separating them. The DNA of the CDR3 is TGTGCCAGCAGCGGCGGGCCCACCCTCTCACCCCTCCACTTT. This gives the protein CASSGGPTLSPLHF. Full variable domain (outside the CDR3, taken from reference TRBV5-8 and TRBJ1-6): EAGVTQSPTHLIKTRGQQATLRCSPISGHTSVYWYQQALGLGLQFLLWYDEGEERNRGNFPPRFSGRQFPNYSSELNVNALELEDSALYLCASSGGPTLSPLHFGNGTRLTVT.

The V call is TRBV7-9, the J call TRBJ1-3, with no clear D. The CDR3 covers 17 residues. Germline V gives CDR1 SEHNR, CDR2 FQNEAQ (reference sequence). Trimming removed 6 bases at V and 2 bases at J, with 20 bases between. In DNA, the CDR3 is TGTGCCAGCAGTCCAAAATACCGAATTAGTCCTGGAAACACCATATATTTT. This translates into CASSPKYRISPGNTIYF.

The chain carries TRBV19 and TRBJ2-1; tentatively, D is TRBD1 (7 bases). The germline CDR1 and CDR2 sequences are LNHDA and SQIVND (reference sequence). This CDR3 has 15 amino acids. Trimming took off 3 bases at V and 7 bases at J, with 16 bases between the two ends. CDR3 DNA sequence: TGTGCCAGTAGTATTCAGGTATCAGGGGGGAATGAGCAGTTCTTC. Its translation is CASSIQVSGGNEQFF.

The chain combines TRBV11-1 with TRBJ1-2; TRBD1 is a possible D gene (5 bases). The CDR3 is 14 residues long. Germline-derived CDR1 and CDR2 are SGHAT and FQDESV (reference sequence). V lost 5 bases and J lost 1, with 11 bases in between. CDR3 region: CASSATEFNYGYTF. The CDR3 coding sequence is TGTGCCAGCAGCGCGACAGAATTTAACTATGGCTACACCTTC.

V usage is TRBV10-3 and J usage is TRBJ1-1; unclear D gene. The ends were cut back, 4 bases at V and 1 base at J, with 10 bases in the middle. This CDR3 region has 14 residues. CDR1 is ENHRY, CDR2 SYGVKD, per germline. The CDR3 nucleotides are TGTGCCATCAGTGGAAGGCAGGCGAACACTGAAGCTTTCTTT. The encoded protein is CAISGRQANTEAFF.

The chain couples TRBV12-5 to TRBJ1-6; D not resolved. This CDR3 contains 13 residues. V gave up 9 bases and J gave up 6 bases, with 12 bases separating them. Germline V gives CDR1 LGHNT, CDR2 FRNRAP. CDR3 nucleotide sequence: TGTGCTAGCGAATCCGAGGGTAATTCACCCCTCCACTTT. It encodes CASESEGNSPLHF.

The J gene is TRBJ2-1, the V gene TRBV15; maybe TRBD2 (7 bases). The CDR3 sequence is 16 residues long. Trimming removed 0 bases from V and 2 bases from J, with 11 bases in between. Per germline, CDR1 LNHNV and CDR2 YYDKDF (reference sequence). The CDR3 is CATSRDPGGPYNEQFF. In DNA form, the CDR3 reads TGTGCCACCAGCAGAGATCCCGGGGGGCCCTACAATGAGCAGTTCTTC.

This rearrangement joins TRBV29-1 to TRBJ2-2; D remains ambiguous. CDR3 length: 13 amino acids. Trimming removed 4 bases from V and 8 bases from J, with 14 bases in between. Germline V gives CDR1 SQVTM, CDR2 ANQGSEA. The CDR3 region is CSVGMTGAGELFF. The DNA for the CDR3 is TGCAGCGTTGGGATGACTGGTGCTGGGGAGCTGTTTTTT.

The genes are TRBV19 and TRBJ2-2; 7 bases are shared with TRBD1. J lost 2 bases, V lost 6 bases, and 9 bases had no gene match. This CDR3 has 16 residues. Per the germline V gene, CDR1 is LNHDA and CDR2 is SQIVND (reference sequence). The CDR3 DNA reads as TGTGCCAGTAGACCTACCGGGACAGTAAACACCGGGGAGCTGTTTTTT. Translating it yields CASRPTGTVNTGELFF.

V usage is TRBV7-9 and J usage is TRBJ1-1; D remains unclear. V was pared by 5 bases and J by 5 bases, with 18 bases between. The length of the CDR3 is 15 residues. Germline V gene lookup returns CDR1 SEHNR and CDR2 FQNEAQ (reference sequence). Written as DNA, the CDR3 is TGTGCCAGCAGCCCCATCTACCGGGAGCGGACTGAAGCTTTCTTT. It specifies CASSPIYRERTEAFF.

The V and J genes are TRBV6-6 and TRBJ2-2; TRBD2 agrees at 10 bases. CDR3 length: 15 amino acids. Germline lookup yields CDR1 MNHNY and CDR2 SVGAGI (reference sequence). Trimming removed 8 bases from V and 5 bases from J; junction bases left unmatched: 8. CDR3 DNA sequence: TGTGCCAGCGGCGAGCGGGGGGGCGGAACCGGGGAGCTGTTTTTT. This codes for CASGERGGGTGELFF.

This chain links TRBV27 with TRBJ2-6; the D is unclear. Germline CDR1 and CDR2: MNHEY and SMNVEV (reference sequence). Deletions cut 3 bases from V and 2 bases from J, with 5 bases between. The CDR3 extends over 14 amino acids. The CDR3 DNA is TGTGCCAGCAGTTTGACAACTGGGGCCAACGTCCTGACTTTC. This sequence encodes CASSLTTGANVLTF.

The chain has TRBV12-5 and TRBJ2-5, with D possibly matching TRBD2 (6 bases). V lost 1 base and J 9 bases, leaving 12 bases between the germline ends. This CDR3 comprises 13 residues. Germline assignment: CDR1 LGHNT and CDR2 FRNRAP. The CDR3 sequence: CASGLAVGGAQYF. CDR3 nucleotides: TGTGCTAGTGGTTTGGCCGTAGGAGGGGCCCAGTACTTC.

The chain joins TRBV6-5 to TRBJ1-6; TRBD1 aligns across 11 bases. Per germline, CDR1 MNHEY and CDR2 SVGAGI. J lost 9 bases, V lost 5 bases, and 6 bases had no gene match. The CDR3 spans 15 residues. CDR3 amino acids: CASSTGTGGSSPLHF. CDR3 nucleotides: TGTGCCAGCAGTACGGGGACAGGGGGGAGTTCACCCCTCCACTTT.

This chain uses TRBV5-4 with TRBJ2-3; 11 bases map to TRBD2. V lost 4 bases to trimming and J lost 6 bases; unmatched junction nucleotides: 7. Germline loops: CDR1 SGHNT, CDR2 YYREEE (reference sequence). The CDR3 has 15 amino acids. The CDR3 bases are TGTGCCAGCAGCCCATCTAGCGGGGGGTTTGATACGCAGTATTTT. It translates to CASSPSSGGFDTQYF.

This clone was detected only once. The CDR3 DNA follows: TGTGCCAGCTCATCGCCGGCGGGGGACCCAACTAATGAAAAACTGTTTTTT. It is translated as CASSSPAGDPTNEKLFF. The chain recombines TRBV18 with TRBJ1-4, with D possibly being TRBD1 (5 bases). Per the germline V gene, CDR1 is KGHSH and CDR2 is LQKENI. This CDR3 is 17 amino acids long. Trimming cost V 5 bases and J 0 bases, with 16 bases left between them.

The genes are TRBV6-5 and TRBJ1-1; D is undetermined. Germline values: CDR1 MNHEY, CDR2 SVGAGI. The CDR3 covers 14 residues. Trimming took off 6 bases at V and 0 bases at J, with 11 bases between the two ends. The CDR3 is CASSLQSMNTEAFF. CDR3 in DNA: TGTGCCAGCAGCCTACAGAGCATGAACACTGAAGCTTTCTTT.